This note documents a single TCR beta chain sequence. As yet, its antigen is unknown. Data came from immunoSEQ multiplex PCR; TCRdb stores just in-frame clones and leaves some out. The table lists just under 85,000 clones, 84% of them singletons. This record comes from a study of OX40 agonist ivuxolimab in advanced cancers. Study as a whole: At 0.01 to 10 mg/kg, ivuxolimab was administered intravenously to patients every 2 weeks. A history of anti-PD-1, anti-PD-L1 or anti-CTLA-4 therapy was acceptable, and 40% had some.

Broader study findings: No determination was made of the antigen specificity of the expanded peripheral T cells. Circulating CD4+ and CD8+ T cells showed clonal expansion by week 6 at 0.1 to 3.0 mg/kg.

V shed 6 bases and J shed 0 bases, with 4 bases lying between them. The CDR3 consists of 13 residues. From germline, CDR1 is SGDLS and CDR2 YYNGEE. The chain links TRBV9 to TRBJ2-6; D ambiguous. Sequenced material: CD4+ or CD8+ T cells sorted from blood, taken in a trial of the OX40 agonist ivuxolimab. The clonotype comes from an adult with an advanced solid tumor such as melanoma, head and neck, liver or kidney cancer. For the CDR3, the DNA is TGTGCCAGCAAGGCCTCTGGGGCCAACGTCCTGACTTTC. It codes for CASKASGANVLTF.